These T cell receptor beta chains were read from a single sample in a study of T cells in localized non-small cell lung cancer. This table comes from immunoSEQ multiplex PCR, and its TCRdb copy is limited to in-frame clones, with some not included. The sample has tens of thousands of clones; roughly 80% are singletons. The input for sequencing was PBMCs, taken before any cancer treatment. These receptors originate from a man aged 35-75 years with stage II lung adenocarcinoma. The CDR3 runs from the conserved cysteine through the conserved F or W. Each record gives: J gene, clone size, D gene, V gene, CDR3 protein, CDR3 DNA. The D gene is left open where the match is weak. Clone size is given for some rows only: seen once, a few or many times, or a class if the clone is expanded.

j_call: TRBJ2-2; clone_size: .; d_call: .; v_call: TRBV2; cdr3_aa: CASSRNTGELFF; cdr3_nt: TGTGCCAGCAGTCGAAACACCGGGGAGCTGTTTTTT
j_call: TRBJ1-5; clone_size: .; d_call: .; v_call: TRBV2; cdr3_aa: CASSGGQSYPQHF; cdr3_nt: TGTGCCAGCAGTGGAGGACAATCATATCCCCAGCATTTT
j_call: TRBJ2-1; clone_size: .; d_call: .; v_call: TRBV10-1; cdr3_aa: CASSERRGSSYNEQFF; cdr3_nt: TGCGCCAGCAGTGAAAGAAGAGGGAGCTCCTACAATGAGCAGTTCTTC
j_call: TRBJ2-1; clone_size: .; d_call: TRBD2; v_call: TRBV25-1; cdr3_aa: CASSVPGGRVIF; cdr3_nt: TGTGCCAGCAGTGTGCCCGGGGGGAGGGTGATCTTC
j_call: TRBJ1-1; clone_size: .; d_call: .; v_call: TRBV6-5; cdr3_aa: CATQMDGDTEAFF; cdr3_nt: TGTGCCACCCAAATGGACGGGGACACTGAAGCTTTCTTT
j_call: TRBJ2-5; clone_size: .; d_call: TRBD1; v_call: TRBV6-4; cdr3_aa: CASSRTGQETQYF; cdr3_nt: TGTGCCAGCAGTAGGACAGGACAAGAGACCCAGTACTTC
j_call: TRBJ2-3; clone_size: once; d_call: TRBD1; v_call: TRBV6-5; cdr3_aa: CASKQGATDTQYF; cdr3_nt: TGTGCCAGCAAACAGGGGGCAACAGATACGCAGTATTTT
j_call: TRBJ2-3; clone_size: .; d_call: .; v_call: TRBV6-6; cdr3_aa: CASSLTISTDTQYF; cdr3_nt: TGTGCCAGCAGTCTCACCATTAGCACAGATACGCAGTATTTT
j_call: TRBJ2-1; clone_size: .; d_call: .; v_call: TRBV27; cdr3_aa: CASSLRRRAGNEQFF; cdr3_nt: TGTGCCAGCAGTCTCAGAAGGAGGGCGGGGAATGAGCAGTTCTTC
j_call: TRBJ2-5; clone_size: .; d_call: TRBD2; v_call: TRBV4-2; cdr3_aa: CASSQGSGGLQETQYF; cdr3_nt: TGTGCCAGCAGCCAAGGAAGCGGGGGACTCCAAGAGACCCAGTACTTC
j_call: TRBJ1-1; clone_size: medium-sized; d_call: .; v_call: TRBV6-6; cdr3_aa: CASSLGREKAFF; cdr3_nt: TGTGCCAGCAGCCTGGGAAGGGAGAAAGCTTTCTTT
j_call: TRBJ2-1; clone_size: .; d_call: .; v_call: TRBV5-1; cdr3_aa: CASSLAGGSGNEQFF; cdr3_nt: TGCGCCAGCAGCTTGGCGGGGGGCTCGGGCAATGAGCAGTTCTTC
j_call: TRBJ2-3; clone_size: .; d_call: TRBD2; v_call: TRBV2; cdr3_aa: CASSEGASGRAHTQYF; cdr3_nt: TGTGCCAGCAGTGAAGGGGCTAGCGGGAGGGCCCATACGCAGTATTTT
j_call: TRBJ2-7; clone_size: once; d_call: .; v_call: TRBV5-1; cdr3_aa: CASSLDLRGEQYF; cdr3_nt: TGCGCCAGCAGCTTGGATTTGAGGGGCGAGCAGTACTTC
j_call: TRBJ2-2; clone_size: .; d_call: .; v_call: TRBV7-6; cdr3_aa: CASSLVGLSGSTGELFF; cdr3_nt: TGTGCCAGCAGCTTAGTAGGCCTCTCGGGGAGCACCGGGGAGCTGTTTTTT
j_call: TRBJ2-7; clone_size: few; d_call: .; v_call: TRBV10-3; cdr3_aa: CAITRSYEQYF; cdr3_nt: TGTGCCATCACCCGCTCCTACGAGCAGTACTTC
j_call: TRBJ1-4; clone_size: .; d_call: .; v_call: TRBV19; cdr3_aa: CASSITSHGEKLFF; cdr3_nt: TGTGCCAGTAGTATAACCAGCCACGGGGAAAAACTGTTTTTT
j_call: TRBJ2-3; clone_size: .; d_call: .; v_call: TRBV7-2; cdr3_aa: CASSLDFSTDTQYF; cdr3_nt: TGTGCCAGCAGCTTAGATTTTAGCACAGATACGCAGTATTTT
j_call: TRBJ1-1; clone_size: few; d_call: .; v_call: TRBV9; cdr3_aa: CASSFFPPPGPKEYTEAFF; cdr3_nt: TGTGCCAGCAGCTTTTTCCCTCCCCCGGGACCCAAGGAATACACTGAAGCTTTCTTT
j_call: TRBJ1-4; clone_size: .; d_call: TRBD1; v_call: TRBV28; cdr3_aa: CASSLWRPGGEKLFF; cdr3_nt: TGTGCCAGCAGTTTATGGAGGCCAGGGGGCGAAAAACTGTTTTTT
j_call: TRBJ1-4; clone_size: .; d_call: .; v_call: TRBV11-2; cdr3_aa: CASSLAQTSSNEKLFF; cdr3_nt: TGTGCCAGCAGCTTAGCCCAGACGTCCTCTAATGAAAAACTGTTTTTT
j_call: TRBJ2-3; clone_size: .; d_call: .; v_call: TRBV15; cdr3_aa: CATSRDYEDTQYF; cdr3_nt: TGTGCCACCAGCAGAGATTATGAGGATACGCAGTATTTT
j_call: TRBJ1-5; clone_size: .; d_call: TRBD1; v_call: TRBV2; cdr3_aa: CASSGDRGFNQPQHF; cdr3_nt: TGTGCCAGCAGTGGGGACAGGGGATTCAATCAGCCCCAGCATTTT
j_call: TRBJ2-1; clone_size: .; d_call: TRBD2; v_call: TRBV27; cdr3_aa: CASSLSALAGVNEQFF; cdr3_nt: TGTGCCAGCAGTCTTTCGGCCCTAGCGGGAGTGAATGAGCAGTTCTTC
j_call: TRBJ1-2; clone_size: .; d_call: .; v_call: TRBV5-6; cdr3_aa: CASSFRGRPNYGYTF; cdr3_nt: TGTGCCAGCAGCTTCCGAGGCCGCCCTAACTATGGCTACACCTTC
j_call: TRBJ2-1; clone_size: .; d_call: TRBD2; v_call: TRBV7-8; cdr3_aa: CASSALGTKINEQFF; cdr3_nt: TGTGCCAGCAGCGCACTGGGGACTAAAATCAATGAGCAGTTCTTC
j_call: TRBJ1-2; clone_size: .; d_call: TRBD1; v_call: TRBV5-1; cdr3_aa: CASSPQGSNYGYTF; cdr3_nt: TGCGCCAGCAGCCCACAGGGGTCTAACTATGGCTACACCTTC
j_call: TRBJ2-1; clone_size: .; d_call: .; v_call: TRBV30; cdr3_aa: CAWNLGLSSYNEQFF; cdr3_nt: TGTGCCTGGAATTTGGGCTTGAGCTCCTACAATGAGCAGTTCTTC
j_call: TRBJ2-5; clone_size: .; d_call: .; v_call: TRBV7-8; cdr3_aa: CASSLMAGPQETQYF; cdr3_nt: TGTGCCAGCAGCTTAATGGCGGGGCCCCAAGAGACCCAGTACTTC